This T cell receptor beta chain is from a study of Graves' ophthalmopathy and Graves' hyperthyroidism. Study summary: At initial diagnosis, peripheral blood was obtained, and this preceded any treatment.

Where ophthalmopathy was present, donors had moderate-to-severe activity, CAS ≥3, NOSPECS ≥4 and duration under 3 months. Certain patients, namely those with other autoimmune diseases, uncontrolled infections, pregnancy or lactation, were excluded. Amplification targeted the TCR beta CDR3 regions, with RNA transcripts as the source material. First-round RT-PCR employed HTBI primers, with a second-round multiplex PCR after it. TCRdb independently ran MiXCR on the multiplex PCR reads; one entry per CDR3 protein. The sample lists 650,000 to 900,000 distinct CDR3 sequences; 35% to 50% were seen once. Germline assignment: CDR1 LNHDA and CDR2 SQIVND (reference sequence). Trimming removed 5 bases from V and 3 bases from J, with 22 bases in between. CDR3 length: 17 residues. This clonotype came up a few times.

This TCR was recovered from an adult man with Graves' ophthalmopathy. The sample was peripheral blood. The chain recombines TRBV19 with TRBJ1-2, with TRBD1 as a possible D gene (6 bases). This chain's CDR3 is CASSHLGTKAADYGYTF. CDR3 sequence (DNA): TGTGCCAGTAGTCACCTCGGGACAAAAGCCGCAGACTATGGCTACACCTTC.